This is a list of T cell receptor beta chains from one sample in a study of T cell changes during pregnancy in multiple sclerosis. Assay: immunoSEQ multiplex PCR; the TCRdb copy retains only in-frame clones and omits some. This sample has 35,000 to 45,000 clones; 75% to 95% occur once, and the top ten carry approximately 2%. The sample in question was CD4+ T cells from peripheral blood mononuclear cells, obtained after pregnancy. Receptors originate from a female donor in good health, enrolled as a control in a pregnancy study. Both conserved end residues are part of each CDR3. The D gene is left open where the match is weak. Only part of the rows carry a size: once, few, many, or a class if the clone is expanded.

TRBV7-2	.	13	TRBJ1-2	.	CASSPNRSYGYTF	TGTGCCAGCAGCCCAAACAGGAGCTATGGCTACACCTTC
TRBV7-4	.	15	TRBJ2-1	TRBD2	CASSLGTRTYNEQFF	TGTGCCAGCAGCTTAGGGACTAGGACTTACAATGAGCAGTTCTTC
TRBV2	.	16	TRBJ1-1	.	CASSGGLGWGETEAFF	TGTGCCAGCAGTGGGGGGTTGGGATGGGGGGAGACTGAAGCTTTCTTT
TRBV5-1	.	16	TRBJ1-4	TRBD1	CASSWGQGDRREKLFF	TGCGCCAGCAGCTGGGGACAGGGGGACCGGCGGGAAAAACTGTTTTTT
TRBV6-5	.	15	TRBJ1-5	.	CASSAQGQGNQPQHF	TGTGCCAGCAGTGCGCAGGGGCAGGGCAATCAGCCCCAGCATTTT
TRBV5-1	.	15	TRBJ2-2	TRBD1	CASSLDRGNTGELFF	TGCGCCAGCAGCCTAGACAGGGGGAACACCGGGGAGCTGTTTTTT
TRBV5-6	.	15	TRBJ2-2	TRBD1	CASSRGGVDTGELFF	TGTGCCAGCAGCCGAGGGGGCGTCGACACCGGGGAGCTGTTTTTT
TRBV13	.	15	TRBJ1-4	.	CASSFYRATNEKLFF	TGTGCCAGCAGCTTCTACAGGGCAACTAATGAAAAACTGTTTTTT
TRBV28	.	13	TRBJ2-7	.	CASSLTSSYEQYF	TGTGCCAGCAGTTTGACTAGCTCCTACGAGCAGTACTTC
TRBV4-1	.	14	TRBJ2-5	.	CASSQASVQETQYF	TGCGCCAGCAGCCAAGCTTCGGTTCAAGAGACCCAGTACTTC
TRBV27	.	15	TRBJ1-4	.	CASSNLGGFNEKLFF	TGTGCCAGCAGTAACCTTGGGGGCTTTAATGAAAAACTGTTTTTT
TRBV5-1	.	14	TRBJ2-7	TRBD2	CASRGLAGSTEQYF	TGCGCCAGCAGGGGACTAGCTGGGAGTACGGAGCAGTACTTC
TRBV4-3	.	16	TRBJ2-6	.	CASSQEADPGANVLTF	TGCGCCAGCAGCCAAGAGGCAGATCCTGGGGCCAACGTCCTGACTTTC
TRBV19	.	16	TRBJ1-5	TRBD1	CASSIFLLQGRQPQHF	TGTGCCAGTAGTATATTCCTATTACAGGGGCGTCAGCCCCAGCATTTT
TRBV19	.	12	TRBJ1-1	.	CASRRSNTEAFF	TGTGCCAGTAGAAGGAGTAACACTGAAGCTTTCTTT
TRBV7-6	once	13	TRBJ1-2	.	CASSLDRAYRYTF	TGTGCCAGCAGCTTAGACAGGGCGTATCGCTACACCTTC
TRBV11-2	.	14	TRBJ1-6	.	CASSSYPGSSPLHF	TGTGCCAGCAGCAGCTACCCAGGGTCTTCACCCCTCCACTTT
TRBV11-2	once	13	TRBJ1-2	.	CASSTSGAYGYTF	TGTGCCAGCAGTACCAGCGGCGCTTATGGCTACACCTTC
TRBV5-4	.	18	TRBJ2-3	.	CASSSRWGAEQSTDTQYF	TGTGCCAGCAGCTCCCGTTGGGGAGCCGAGCAAAGCACAGATACGCAGTATTTT
TRBV7-3	.	15	TRBJ2-7	.	CASSLIQGSAYEQYF	TGTGCCAGCAGCTTAATACAGGGATCGGCCTACGAGCAGTACTTC
TRBV25-1	few	15	TRBJ1-1	.	CASSEVGAGDTEAFF	TGTGCCAGCAGTGAAGTCGGTGCGGGGGACACTGAAGCTTTCTTT
TRBV5-1	.	12	TRBJ2-7	TRBD1	CASSPRGREQYF	TGCGCCAGCAGCCCGAGGGGGCGAGAGCAGTACTTC
TRBV20-1	.	11	TRBJ2-7	.	CSARRGHEQYF	TGCAGTGCCCGGCGGGGTCACGAGCAGTACTTC
TRBV4-3	.	16	TRBJ2-3	.	CASSQVLDIGDGTQYF	TGCGCCAGCAGCCAAGTTTTAGATATAGGAGACGGTACGCAGTATTTT